The 4 T cell receptor beta chains below were found in one sample sequenced in a study of cytotoxic CD8 clonotypes in ibrutinib-treated CLL. Data came from immunoSEQ multiplex PCR; TCRdb stores just in-frame clones and leaves some out. The sample yields about 50,000 clones, 45% to 60% seen once. Sequences were derived from PBMCs, sampled after 24 months of ibrutinib treatment. All receptors derive from a human donor with chronic lymphocytic leukemia.

This clone was seen more than once but under ten times. This chain links TRBV10-2 with TRBJ2-7, with 7 nucleotides matching TRBD1. The CDR3 consists of 15 residues. CDR1 WSHSY and CDR2 SAAADI come from the germline V gene. The ends lost 3 bases at V and 0 bases at J; junction bases unmatched: 5. DNA of the CDR3: TGCGCCAGCAGTGACCGGACAGGTAGCTCCTACGAGCAGTACTTC. This sequence encodes CASSDRTGSSYEQYF.

This chain uses TRBV9 with TRBJ2-3; TRBD1 aligns across 10 bases. The CDR3 has 16 amino acids. Germline values: CDR1 SGDLS, CDR2 YYNGEE. Trimming took 4 bases from V and 1 from J; bases not matched to a gene: 6. The CDR3: CASSPGTGVRTDTQYF. CDR3 nucleotides: TGTGCCAGCAGCCCCGGGACAGGGGTACGCACAGATACGCAGTATTTT.

The chain carries TRBV7-6 and TRBJ1-1; weak D call: TRBD1 (5 bases). From germline, CDR1 is SGHVS and CDR2 FNYEAQ. V was clipped by 0 bases and J by 2 bases, with 16 bases between them. The CDR3 is 17 residues long. The CDR3 sequence is CASSLAQGLGLNTEAFF. CDR3 sequence (DNA): TGTGCCAGCAGCTTAGCGCAGGGTTTGGGTCTTAACACTGAAGCTTTCTTT.

This clone showed up many times. This chain joins TRBV2 and TRBJ2-3, with D tentatively TRBD1 or TRBD2 (5 bases each). Between the trimmed V and J ends, which lost 7 bases and 6 bases, there was a span of 14 bases. The CDR3 is 13 amino acids. Germline CDR1 reads SNHLY; CDR2 reads FYNNEI. In nucleotides, the CDR3 is TGTGCCAGCACCCGGGACCCCCGGGATACGCAGTATTTT. Its protein product is CASTRDPRDTQYF.